This TCR beta chain appears in the sequencing data of a study of blood T cell repertoires in COVID-19. Only in-frame clones appear in the TCRdb table, and some are missing; sequencing was by immunoSEQ multiplex PCR. This sample has some 80,000 clones, with 86% found just once. Sequences were obtained from peripheral blood. This receptor was taken from a human donor in a cohort sampled during active COVID-19.

The CDR3 sequence: CASRDREGTGELFF. CDR3 nucleotide sequence: TGTGCCAGCAGGGACAGGGAAGGCACCGGGGAGCTGTTTTTT. The chain uses TRBV3-1 (or the pseudogene TRBV3-2) and TRBJ2-2, with 8 positions matching TRBD1. Germline CDR1 is LGHDT and CDR2 is YNNKEL (reference sequence). This CDR3 is built from 14 residues. V shed 6 bases and J 4 bases; nucleotides not matched to a gene: 4.